Shown below are 20 T cell receptor beta chains from a single sample sequenced in a study of blood T cell repertoires in COVID-19. Generated by immunoSEQ multiplex PCR, the TCRdb table keeps only in-frame clones and is missing some. The sample has hundreds of thousands of clones; 85% to 90% are singletons. Sequenced sample: PBMCs or T cells enriched from blood (not recorded which). These receptors were taken from a woman in her fifties or sixties who had recovered from COVID-19.

This sequence joins TRBV2 and TRBJ2-4; D perhaps matches TRBD2 (6 bases). The germline V gene has CDR1 SNHLY and CDR2 FYNNEI. This CDR3 is built from 15 residues. V was trimmed by 6 bases and J by 0 bases, leaving 12 bases between them. The CDR3 DNA is TGTGCCAGCAGACCGGAGGGATTAGCCAAAAACATTCAGTACTTC. As protein: CASRPEGLAKNIQYF.

J is TRBJ2-7 and V is TRBV11-2; 13 nucleotides agree with TRBD2. V gave up 4 bases and J gave up 5 bases; unmatched junction bases: 5. Germline CDR1 and CDR2: SGHAT and FQNNGV. The CDR3 consists of 15 residues. Written as DNA, the CDR3 is TGTGCCAGCAGCTCGGGACTAGCGGGATACCACGAGCAGTACTTC. Its translation: CASSSGLAGYHEQYF.

A word on this clone: The same CDR3 is also encoded by other DNA sequences in this sample. J is TRBJ2-2 and V is TRBV7-6; 7 nucleotides line up with TRBD2. Trimming removed 1 base from V and 3 bases from J; junction bases left unmatched: 5. The CDR3 totals 16 residues. The germline gives CDR1 SGHVS, CDR2 FNYEAQ. CDR3 region: CASSLVAGVDTGELFF. CDR3 nucleotides: TGTGCCAGCAGCTTAGTGGCGGGAGTGGACACCGGGGAGCTGTTTTTT.

The chain links TRBV25-1 to TRBJ1-2; maybe TRBD1 (5 bases). The CDR3 has 14 amino acids. Germline V CDR1 and CDR2: MGHDK, SYGVNS. Trimming removed 4 bases at V and 4 bases at J, with 13 bases between. CDR3 DNA sequence: TGTGCCAGCAGTGCTAAGGGGAAAATCTATGGCTACACCTTC. It translates to CASSAKGKIYGYTF.

The genes are TRBV6-5 and TRBJ1-5, with D perhaps TRBD1 (6 bases). The V gene lost 4 bases and the J gene lost 6 bases, with 16 bases spanning the gap. The CDR3 extends over 15 amino acids. CDR1 and CDR2 from the germline V gene are MNHEY and SVGAGI. CDR3 in amino acids: CASSFGGAGSQPQHF. In nucleotides, the CDR3 is TGTGCCAGCAGTTTTGGGGGGGCTGGGAGTCAGCCCCAGCATTTT.

CDR3 nucleotides: TGTGCCAGCAGTTCACTGACAGAGAAGAACACTGAAGCTTTCTTT. This sequence encodes CASSSLTEKNTEAFF. The J gene is TRBJ1-1, the V gene TRBV28, with a weak D call TRBD1 (5 bases). V gave up 4 bases and J gave up 1 base, with 13 bases separating them. The CDR3 length is 15 residues. Looked up from germline, CDR1 is MDHEN and CDR2 is SYDVKM.

The chain links TRBV19 to TRBJ1-3; D is undetermined. The germline V gene has CDR1 LNHDA and CDR2 SQIVND (reference sequence). CDR3 size: 15 residues. V gave up 8 bases and J gave up 1 base, with 15 bases separating them. CDR3 protein: CASYQREGSGNTIYF. CDR3 DNA: TGTGCCAGTTACCAGAGGGAAGGGTCTGGAAACACCATATATTTT. The variable domain in full, with the rest retrieved from reference TRBV19 and TRBJ1-3, is DGGITQSPKYLFRKEGQNVTLSCEQNLNHDAMYWYRQDPGQGLRLIYYSQIVNDFQKGDIAEGYSVSREKKESFPLTVTSAQKNPTAFYLCASYQREGSGNTIYFGEGSWLTVV.

CDR3 protein: CASSYQGSQETQYF. In DNA, the CDR3 is TGTGCCAGCAGCTACCAGGGGTCCCAAGAGACCCAGTACTTC. The rearrangement links TRBV3-1 (or the pseudogene TRBV3-2) to TRBJ2-5; the D gene is possibly TRBD1 (6 bases). CDR1 and CDR2 from the germline V gene are LGHDT and YNNKEL (reference sequence). V was clipped by 5 bases and J by 1 base, with 11 bases between them. The CDR3 runs 14 residues.

In this sample, this clone turned up once. The chain has TRBV15 and TRBJ2-3; 8 nucleotides match TRBD1. This CDR3 spans 16 amino acids. In germline, CDR1 is LNHNV, CDR2 YYDKDF (reference sequence). V dropped 2 bases and J dropped 6; count of bases not matched to a gene: 10. Here the CDR3 reads CATSRPAQGAMDTQYF. The CDR3 DNA sequence: TGTGCCACCAGCAGACCCGCCCAGGGGGCAATGGATACGCAGTATTTT.

The chain has TRBV9 and TRBJ2-3, with 9 bases that match TRBD2. V trimming: 7 bases; J trimming: 0 bases; junction bases outside the gene matches: 3. CDR3 size: 14 residues. From germline, CDR1 is SGDLS and CDR2 YYNGEE. CDR3 nucleotides: TGTGCCAGCCGTAGCGGGAGAAGCACAGATACGCAGTATTTT. Its protein is CASRSGRSTDTQYF.

The chain has TRBV19 and TRBJ2-7; D might be TRBD1 (6 bases). The CDR3 runs to 15 residues. The germline gives CDR1 LNHDA, CDR2 SQIVND (reference sequence). V lost 2 bases, J lost 3 bases, and 14 bases lay in between. Here the CDR3 DNA reads TGTGCCAGTAGTATAAGCCAACAGGGTTTCTACGAGCAGTACTTC. This codes for CASSISQQGFYEQYF.

This clone was observed a handful of times. The CDR3 loop is CASSQDRSGSYNEQFF. The CDR3, as DNA: TGCGCCAGCAGCCAAGATCGTAGCGGGTCCTACAATGAGCAGTTCTTC. V usage is TRBV4-1 and J usage is TRBJ2-1; 7 nucleotides line up with TRBD2. After removal of 0 bases from V and 1 base from J, the junction contained 3 bases not matched to a gene. The CDR3 is 16 amino acids. Germline V CDR1 and CDR2: MGHRA, YSYEKL.

This clone was seen more than once but under ten times. This chain links TRBV4-2 with TRBJ1-4; D is unclear. The CDR3 length is 16 residues. The ends were cut back, 6 bases at V and 5 bases at J, with 19 bases in the middle. Looked up from germline, CDR1 is LGHNA and CDR2 is YNFKEQ. Here the CDR3 reads CASSHTGVGGNEKLFF. The CDR3 DNA reads TGTGCCAGCAGTCACACCGGGGTCGGTGGAAATGAAAAACTGTTTTTT.

This clone has a single count. Other DNA sequences in this sample translate to the same CDR3. The chain joins TRBV27 to TRBJ2-3; possibly TRBD2 for D (5 bases). This CDR3 has 13 amino acids. Germline CDR1 reads MNHEY; CDR2 reads SMNVEV (reference sequence). Trimming left V 4 bases short and J 1 base short, with 6 bases between. DNA of the CDR3: TGTGCCAGCAGTTGGACTCGCACAGATACGCAGTATTTT. Residues: CASSWTRTDTQYF.

This rearrangement joins TRBV2 to TRBJ2-5; 13 nucleotides align to TRBD2. The CDR3 spans 15 residues. CDR1 is SNHLY, CDR2 FYNNEI, per germline. V lost 6 bases and J lost 4; bases outside the gene matches: 5. This CDR3 reads CASRAGLAGSETQYF. The CDR3 coding sequence is TGTGCCAGCAGGGCGGGACTAGCGGGATCAGAGACCCAGTACTTC.

This clone was recorded a few times. V is TRBV5-6 and J is TRBJ2-3; 9 nucleotides agree with TRBD1. Trimming took 3 bases from V and 0 from J; bases not matched to a gene: 2. CDR3 size: 15 residues. Germline V gene lookup returns CDR1 SGHDT and CDR2 YYEEEE. CDR3 sequence reads: CASSYGTGSTDTQYF. In nucleotides, the CDR3 is TGTGCCAGCAGCTACGGGACAGGGAGCACAGATACGCAGTATTTT.

This sequence joins TRBV14 and TRBJ1-1, with unresolved D. CDR1 is SGHDN and CDR2 is FVKESK in the germline V gene. The CDR3 spans 12 residues. The ends were cut back, 2 bases at V and 7 bases at J, with 8 bases in the middle. The CDR3 DNA sequence: TGTGCCAGCAGCCAAACAGTGTATGAAGCTTTCTTT. Encoded protein: CASSQTVYEAFF.

V usage is TRBV7-9 and J usage is TRBJ1-2; 10 nucleotides line up with TRBD1. V was pared by 5 bases and J by 7 bases, with 4 bases of the junction left unmatched. Germline V gene data show CDR1 as SEHNR and CDR2 as FQNEAQ (reference sequence). The CDR3 consists of 13 residues. The CDR3 DNA reads TGTGCCAGCAGCGGACAGGGGGTAGTTGGCTACACCTTC. Encoded protein: CASSGQGVVGYTF.

In regard to this clone: Different DNA sequences within this sample yield the same CDR3. V gene TRBV19 combines with J gene TRBJ2-7; TRBD1 aligns across 7 bases. Germline trimming cut 5 bases from V and 2 bases from J; bases unmatched to any gene: 6. Germline V lookup: CDR1 LNHDA, CDR2 SQIVND (reference sequence). CDR3 length equals 14 residues. The CDR3 bases are TGTGCCAGTAGTCACCGGGGACAGCCCTACGAGCAGTACTTC. This encodes CASSHRGQPYEQYF.

CDR3 amino acids: CASSLSQGTYEQYF. Written as DNA, the CDR3 is TGTGCCAGCAGTTTATCGCAGGGGACCTACGAGCAGTACTTC. The J gene is TRBJ2-7, the V gene TRBV28, with D possibly TRBD1 on 6 matching bases. Trimming stripped 1 base from V and 2 bases from J, with 9 bases between. The CDR3 length is 14 residues. Germline V gene data show CDR1 as MDHEN and CDR2 as SYDVKM.